This T cell receptor beta chain came from a study of blood T cell repertoires in COVID-19. The overall study: Sites across the United States, Italy and Spain contributed samples from acute and convalescent COVID-19. T cells, B-cell-depleted T cells, or PBMCs supplied cDNA or gDNA.

V shed 2 bases, J shed 7 bases, and the junction held 3 bases outside the gene matches. Germline CDR1 reads SGHDT; CDR2 reads YYEEEE. The CDR3 totals 13 residues. As originally analysed: From reference gene primer amplification, estimates of nucleated cell counts were derived. Assay used: immunoSEQ multiplex PCR; TCRdb lists only in-frame clones, some missing. Clone size and the V and J calls come from that table; the DNA yielded D and trimming. The sample includes 40,000 to 60,000 clones, about four fifths of them seen just once. Sequencing was carried out using peripheral blood. The chain joins TRBV5-6 to TRBJ2-1; TRBD2 agrees at 7 bases. The TCR was taken from a man aged 50 to 59 with active COVID-19. CDR3 nucleotide sequence: TGTGCCAGCAGCTTTTTCGGGGGGAATGAGCAGTTCTTC. As protein: CASSFFGGNEQFF.